The TCR beta chain under discussion was sequenced for a study of blood T cell repertoires in COVID-19. Sequencing was performed with immunoSEQ multiplex PCR; in TCRdb, only in-frame clones are kept and a portion is missing. The repertoire includes about 500,000 clones, 87% of them detected once, and roughly 0.7% sits in the top ten. The V segment lost 6 bases and the J segment 4 bases; nucleotides outside the gene matches: 13. Germline lookup yields CDR1 ENHRY and CDR2 SYGVKD. This CDR3 contains 17 residues. Sequences were obtained from PBMCs or T cells enriched from blood (not recorded which). This TCR was sampled from a woman younger than 30 who had recovered from COVID-19. V is TRBV10-3 and J is TRBJ1-2, with 11 nucleotides matching TRBD1. The CDR3 DNA follows: TGTGCCATCAGAAGATCCGGGACAGGGGGGTCCGGCTATGGCTACACCTTC. It encodes CAIRRSGTGGSGYGYTF.